In its sample, the clone carrying this TCR beta chain was seen a few times. What it binds is not known. CDR3 length equals 15 residues. V was cut by 5 bases and J by 1 base, with 15 bases left in between. This entry is derived from a study of T-cell reconstitution after alpha-beta-depleted transplantation in children. Study-level findings and limits: One year after transplant, T-cell counts and diversity came mostly from newly produced T cells.

Using unique molecular identifiers, the investigators prepared the TCRbeta library. TCRdb analysed the PCR reads with MiXCR anew, one entry per CDR3 protein. The sample includes about 980,000 distinct CDR3 sequences, around 30% of them seen just once. The sequences come from PBMCs, mostly from graft donor cells, collected 360 days after TCRalphabeta/CD19-depleted stem cell transplant. The chain has TRBV12-3 or TRBV12-4 and TRBJ2-7; D not certain. This clonotype was obtained from a boy under three years old who had a stem cell transplant for SCID, so the T cells may come from the graft donor. The CDR3 spells CASSPLQVDSYEQYF. DNA of the CDR3: TGTGCCAGCAGTCCTCTGCAGGTCGATTCCTACGAGCAGTACTTC.